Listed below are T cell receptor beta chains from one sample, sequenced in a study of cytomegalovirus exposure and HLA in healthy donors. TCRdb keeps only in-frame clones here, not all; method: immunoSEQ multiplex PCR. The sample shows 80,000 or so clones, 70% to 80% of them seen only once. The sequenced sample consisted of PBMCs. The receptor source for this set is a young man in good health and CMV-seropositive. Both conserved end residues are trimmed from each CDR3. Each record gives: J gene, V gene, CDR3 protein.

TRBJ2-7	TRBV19	ASSSQGAYEQY
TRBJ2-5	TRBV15	ATSAFGAANQETQY
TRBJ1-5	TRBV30	AWRGTALGTQH
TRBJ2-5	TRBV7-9	ASSLFTGQETQY
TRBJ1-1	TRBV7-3	ASSLAGQGDEAF
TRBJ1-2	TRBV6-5	ASSSGTGTYGYT
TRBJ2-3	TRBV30	AWSEGTSFSTDTQY
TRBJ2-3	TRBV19	ASSPTGLAGITDTQY
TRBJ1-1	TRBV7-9	ASSTMGGEAF
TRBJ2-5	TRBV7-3	ASSRTGGQETQY
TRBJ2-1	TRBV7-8	ASSRYSGRAEGEQF
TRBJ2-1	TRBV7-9	ASSLGGEVGNEQF
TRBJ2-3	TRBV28	AGGGGDTDTQY
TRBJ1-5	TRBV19	ASSTRGVGQPQH
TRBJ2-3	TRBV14	ASSPLTSTDTQY
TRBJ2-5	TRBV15	ATSRDGTRGETQY
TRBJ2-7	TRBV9	ASSVAAGANYEQY
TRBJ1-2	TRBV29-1	SVAGTGEGYT
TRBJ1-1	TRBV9	ASSALQGAEAF
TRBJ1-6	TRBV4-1	ASSQEGSGQGAENSPLH
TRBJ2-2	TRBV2	ASSVYGGGELF
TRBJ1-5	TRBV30	AWSRGFYSNQPQH
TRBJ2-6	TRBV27	ASKGLLAPSGANVLT
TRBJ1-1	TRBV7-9	ASSADRRGTEAF
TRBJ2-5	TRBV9	ASSVEAGWETQY
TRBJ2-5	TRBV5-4	ASSFDRGQETQY
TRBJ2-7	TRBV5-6	ASSRGLAEQY
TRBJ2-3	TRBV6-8	ASTRSLAGVGSTDTQY
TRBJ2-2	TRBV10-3	AITSSGNTGELF
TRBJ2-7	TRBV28	ASIEAGGRYEQY
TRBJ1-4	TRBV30	ACTGAEINEKLF
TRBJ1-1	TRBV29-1	SVLSGGANTEAF
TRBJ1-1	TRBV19	ASSTTGVNTEAF
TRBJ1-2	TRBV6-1	ASSESGALGYT
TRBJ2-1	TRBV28	ASSSTGGSGEQF
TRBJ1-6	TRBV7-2	ASSLGAPPLH
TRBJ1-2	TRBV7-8	ASSLGQKVGGGEYGYT
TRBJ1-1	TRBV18	ASSPGIGRPEAF
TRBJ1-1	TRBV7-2	ASTAAGDTEAF
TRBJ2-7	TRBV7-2	ASSPGGGPREQY
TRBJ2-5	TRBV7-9	ASSFRQGEVETQY
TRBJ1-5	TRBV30	AWSPGGAQPQH
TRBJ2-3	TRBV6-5	ASSLTGPTDTQY
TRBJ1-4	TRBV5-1	ASSLDPGGAEKLF
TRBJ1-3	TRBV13	ASSLAAWSSGNTIY
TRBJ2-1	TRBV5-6	ASSLWTSGGGNEQF
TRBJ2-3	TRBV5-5	ASSFRLDTQY
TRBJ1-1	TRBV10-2	ASYHRGREVNTEAF
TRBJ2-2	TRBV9	ASSVGLAGGSPGELF
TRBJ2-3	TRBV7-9	ASSWASGTDTQY
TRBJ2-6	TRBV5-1	ASSFVMGSSGANVLT
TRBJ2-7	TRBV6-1	ASSEDYYEQY
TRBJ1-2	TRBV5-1	ASGLSRVGTGDGYT
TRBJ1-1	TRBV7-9	ASKRDRGTEAF
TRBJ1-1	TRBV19	ASRPGVSTEAF